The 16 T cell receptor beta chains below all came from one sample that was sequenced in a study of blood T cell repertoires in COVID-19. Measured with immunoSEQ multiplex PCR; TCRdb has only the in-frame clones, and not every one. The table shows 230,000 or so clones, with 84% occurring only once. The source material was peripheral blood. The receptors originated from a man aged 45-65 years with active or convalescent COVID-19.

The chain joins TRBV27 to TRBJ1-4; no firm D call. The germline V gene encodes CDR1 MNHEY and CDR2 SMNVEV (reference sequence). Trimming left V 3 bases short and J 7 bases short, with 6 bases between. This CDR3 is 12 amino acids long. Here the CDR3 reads CASSLAGEKLFF. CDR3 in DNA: TGTGCCAGCAGTTTGGCGGGTGAAAAACTGTTTTTT.

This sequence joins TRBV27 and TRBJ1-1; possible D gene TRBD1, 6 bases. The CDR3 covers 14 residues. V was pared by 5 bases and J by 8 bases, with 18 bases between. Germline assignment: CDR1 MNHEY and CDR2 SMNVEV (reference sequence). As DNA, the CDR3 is TGTGCCAGCAGTACAGGGCGGTCCGGCGGAGAAGCTTTCTTT. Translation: CASSTGRSGGEAFF.

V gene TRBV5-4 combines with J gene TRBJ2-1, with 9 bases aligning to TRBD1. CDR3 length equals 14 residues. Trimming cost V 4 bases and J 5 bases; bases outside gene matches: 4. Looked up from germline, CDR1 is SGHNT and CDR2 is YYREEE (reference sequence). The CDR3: CASSPRTGDNEQFF. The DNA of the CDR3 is TGTGCCAGCAGCCCGAGGACAGGGGACAATGAGCAGTTCTTC. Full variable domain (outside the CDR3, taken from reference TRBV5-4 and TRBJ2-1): ETGVTQSPTHLIKTRGQQVTLRCSSQSGHNTVSWYQQALGQGPQFIFQYYREEENGRGNFPPRFSGLQFPNYSSELNVNALELDDSALYLCASSPRTGDNEQFFGPGTRLTVL.

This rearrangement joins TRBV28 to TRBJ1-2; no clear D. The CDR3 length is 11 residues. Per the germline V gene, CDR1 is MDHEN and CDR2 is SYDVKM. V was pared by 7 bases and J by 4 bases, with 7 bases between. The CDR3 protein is CASTRGYGYTF. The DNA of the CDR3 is TGTGCCAGCACCCGGGGCTATGGCTACACCTTC.

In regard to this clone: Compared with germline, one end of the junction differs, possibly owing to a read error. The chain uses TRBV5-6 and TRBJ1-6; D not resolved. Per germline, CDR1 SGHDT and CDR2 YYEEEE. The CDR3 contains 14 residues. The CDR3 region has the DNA TGTGCCAGCAGCTTGGTTGGCAATAACTCACCCCTCCACTTT. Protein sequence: CASSLVGNNSPLHF.

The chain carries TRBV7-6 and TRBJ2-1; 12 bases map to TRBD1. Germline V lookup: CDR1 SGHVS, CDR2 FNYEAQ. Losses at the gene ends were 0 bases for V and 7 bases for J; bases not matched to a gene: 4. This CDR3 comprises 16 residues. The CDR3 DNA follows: TGTGCCAGCAGCTTAGCCGGGACAGGGGGCGCAAATGAGCAGTTCTTC. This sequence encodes CASSLAGTGGANEQFF.

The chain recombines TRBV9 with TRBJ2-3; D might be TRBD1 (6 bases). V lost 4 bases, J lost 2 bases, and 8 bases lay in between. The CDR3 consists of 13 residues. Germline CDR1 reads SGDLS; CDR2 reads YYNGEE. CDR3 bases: TGTGCCAGCAGCAGGGACACCACAGATACGCAGTATTTT. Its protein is CASSRDTTDTQYF.

CDR3 sequence reads: CASSPRTDLNYTF. The CDR3, as DNA: TGTGCCAGCAGCCCTCGGACAGATTTGAACTACACCTTC. This chain links TRBV7-2 with TRBJ1-2; perhaps TRBD1 as D (6 bases). The CDR3 length is 13 residues. V lost 5 bases to trimming and J lost 10 bases, with 17 bases between them. Per the germline V gene, CDR1 is SGHTA and CDR2 is FQGNSA.

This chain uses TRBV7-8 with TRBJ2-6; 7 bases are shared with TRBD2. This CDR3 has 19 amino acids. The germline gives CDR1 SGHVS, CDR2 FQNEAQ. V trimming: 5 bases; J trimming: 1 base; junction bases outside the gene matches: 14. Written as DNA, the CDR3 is TGTGCCAGCAGCATCCCGCAGCGGGTCGGGAGGTCTGGGGCCAACGTCCTGACTTTC. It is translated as CASSIPQRVGRSGANVLTF.

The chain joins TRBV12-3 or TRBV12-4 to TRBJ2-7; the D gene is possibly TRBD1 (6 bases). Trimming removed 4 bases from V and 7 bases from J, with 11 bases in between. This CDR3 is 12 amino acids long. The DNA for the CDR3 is TGTGCCAGCAGTTCCACAGGGAGAGAGCAGTACTTC. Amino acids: CASSSTGREQYF.

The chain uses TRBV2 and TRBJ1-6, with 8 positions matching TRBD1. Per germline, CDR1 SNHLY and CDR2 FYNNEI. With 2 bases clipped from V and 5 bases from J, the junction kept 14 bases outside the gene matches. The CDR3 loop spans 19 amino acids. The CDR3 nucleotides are TGTGCCAGCAGTGAAACCCCGACAGGGGCCTCCGGGAATAATTCACCCCTCCACTTT. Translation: CASSETPTGASGNNSPLHF.

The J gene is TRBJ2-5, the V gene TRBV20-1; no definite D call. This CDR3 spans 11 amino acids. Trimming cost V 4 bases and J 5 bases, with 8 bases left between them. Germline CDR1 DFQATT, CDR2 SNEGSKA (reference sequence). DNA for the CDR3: TGCAGTGCTAACAAGTGGGAGACCCAGTACTTC. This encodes CSANKWETQYF.

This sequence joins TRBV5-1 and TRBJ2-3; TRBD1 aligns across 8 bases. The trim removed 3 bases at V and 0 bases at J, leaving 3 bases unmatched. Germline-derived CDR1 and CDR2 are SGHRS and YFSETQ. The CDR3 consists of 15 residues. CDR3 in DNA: TGCGCCAGCAGCTGGACAGGGACGAGCACAGATACGCAGTATTTT. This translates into CASSWTGTSTDTQYF.

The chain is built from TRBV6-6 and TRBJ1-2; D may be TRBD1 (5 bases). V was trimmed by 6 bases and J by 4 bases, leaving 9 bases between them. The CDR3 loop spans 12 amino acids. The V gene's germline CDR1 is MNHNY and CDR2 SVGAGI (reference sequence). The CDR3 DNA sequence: TGTGCCAGCAGCCCTGACAGCTATGGCTACACCTTC. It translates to CASSPDSYGYTF.

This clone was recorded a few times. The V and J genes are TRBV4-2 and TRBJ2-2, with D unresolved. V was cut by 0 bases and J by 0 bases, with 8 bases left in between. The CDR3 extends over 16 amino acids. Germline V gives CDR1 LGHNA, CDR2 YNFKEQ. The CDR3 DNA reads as TGTGCCAGCAGCCAAGAACGAAGCGCGAACACCGGGGAGCTGTTTTTT. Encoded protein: CASSQERSANTGELFF.

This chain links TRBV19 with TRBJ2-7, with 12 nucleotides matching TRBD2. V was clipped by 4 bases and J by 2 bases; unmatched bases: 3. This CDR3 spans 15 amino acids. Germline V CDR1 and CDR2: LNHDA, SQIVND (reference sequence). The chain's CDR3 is CASSTRLAGAYEQYF. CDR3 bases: TGTGCCAGTAGTACCCGACTAGCGGGGGCCTACGAGCAGTACTTC.